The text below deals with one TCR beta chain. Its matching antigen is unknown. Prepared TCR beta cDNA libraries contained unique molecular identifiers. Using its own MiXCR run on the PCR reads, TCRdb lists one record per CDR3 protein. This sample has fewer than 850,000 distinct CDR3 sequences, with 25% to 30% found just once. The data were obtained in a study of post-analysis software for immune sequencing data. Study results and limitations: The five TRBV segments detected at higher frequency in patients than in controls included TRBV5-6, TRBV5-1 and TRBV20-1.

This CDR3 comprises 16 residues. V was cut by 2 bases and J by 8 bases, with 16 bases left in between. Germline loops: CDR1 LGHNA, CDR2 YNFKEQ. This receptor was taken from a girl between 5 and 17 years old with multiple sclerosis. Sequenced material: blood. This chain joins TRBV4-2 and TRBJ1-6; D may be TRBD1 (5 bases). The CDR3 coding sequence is TGTGCCAGCAGCCAACGGAGGGGCGCGGCGCATTCACCCCTCCACTTT. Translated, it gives CASSQRRGAAHSPLHF.